This T cell receptor (beta chain) emerged from a study of blood T cell repertoires in COVID-19. Background on the study: Italy, Spain and the United States were the sources of the convalescent and acute COVID-19 samples. T cells, B-cell-depleted T cells, or PBMCs supplied cDNA or gDNA.

Original processing notes: It was from reference gene primer amplification that nucleated cell counts were estimated. The protocol was immunoSEQ multiplex PCR, while the TCRdb copy is restricted to in-frame clones and leaves out a portion. The V and J calls and clone size were taken over from that table, and D and trimming were inferred from the DNA. The table includes 200,000 or so clones, about four fifths detected once. With 1 base removed from V and 3 bases from J, the gap between germline ends came to 7 bases. The germline V gene has CDR1 SGHRS and CDR2 YFSETQ. The CDR3 has 14 amino acids. Participants were placed into cohorts based on the clinical history they reported.

The sequencing sample was made of PBMCs or T cells enriched from blood (not recorded which). The receptor's source is a man aged 60 to 75 who had recovered from COVID-19. The chain recombines TRBV5-1 with TRBJ2-2, with D uncertain. The DNA of the CDR3 is TGCGCCAGCAGCTTGTCAGGTGACACCGGGGAGCTGTTTTTT. It is translated as CASSLSGDTGELFF. The full variable domain, rest sourced from reference TRBV5-1 and TRBJ2-2, is KAGVTQTPRYLIKTRGQQVTLSCSPISGHRSVSWYQQTPGQGLQFLFEYFSETQRNKGNFPGRFSGRQFSNSRSEMNVSTLELGDSALYLCASSLSGDTGELFFGEGSRLTVL.